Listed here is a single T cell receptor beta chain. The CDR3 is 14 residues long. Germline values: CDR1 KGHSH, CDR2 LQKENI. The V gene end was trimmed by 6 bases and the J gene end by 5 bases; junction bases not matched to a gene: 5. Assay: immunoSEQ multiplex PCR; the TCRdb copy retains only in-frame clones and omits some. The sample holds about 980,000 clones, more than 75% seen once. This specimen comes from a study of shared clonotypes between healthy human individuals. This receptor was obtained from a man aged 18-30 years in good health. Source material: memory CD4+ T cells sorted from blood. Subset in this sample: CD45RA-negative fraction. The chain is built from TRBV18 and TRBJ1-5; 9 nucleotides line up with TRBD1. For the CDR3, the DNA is TGTGCCAGCTCGCGCACAGGGGGCGATCAGCCCCAGCATTTT. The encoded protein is CASSRTGGDQPQHF.